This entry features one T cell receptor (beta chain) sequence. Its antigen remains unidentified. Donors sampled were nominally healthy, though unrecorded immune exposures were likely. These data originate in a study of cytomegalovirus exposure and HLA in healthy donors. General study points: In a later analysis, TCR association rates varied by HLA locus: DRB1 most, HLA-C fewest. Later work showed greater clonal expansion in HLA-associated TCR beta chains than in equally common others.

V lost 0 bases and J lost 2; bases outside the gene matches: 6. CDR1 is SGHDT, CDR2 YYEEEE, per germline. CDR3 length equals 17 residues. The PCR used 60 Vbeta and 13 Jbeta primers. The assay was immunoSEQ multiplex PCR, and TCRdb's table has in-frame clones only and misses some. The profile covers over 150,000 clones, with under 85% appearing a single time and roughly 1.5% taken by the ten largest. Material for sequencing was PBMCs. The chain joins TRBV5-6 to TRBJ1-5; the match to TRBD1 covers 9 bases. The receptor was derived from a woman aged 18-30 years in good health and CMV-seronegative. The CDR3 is CASSLDRGRLGNQPQHF. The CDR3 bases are TGTGCCAGCAGCTTGGACAGGGGGCGCCTCGGCAATCAGCCCCAGCATTTT. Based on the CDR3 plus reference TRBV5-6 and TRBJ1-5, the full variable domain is DAGVTQSPTHLIKTRGQQVTLRCSPKSGHDTVSWYQQALGQGPQFIFQYYEEEERQRGNFPDRFSGHQFPNYSSELNVNALLLGDSALYLCASSLDRGRLGNQPQHFGDGTRLSIL.